Below are 17 T cell receptor beta chains sequenced from a single sample in a study of blood T cells in healthy people across ages. A second 7 to 11 cycle PCR used barcoded and J-beta primers. MiXCR, run by TCRdb on the 5' RACE reads, gives a single entry per CDR3 protein. This table holds about 1,600,000 distinct CDR3 sequences, about 40% found once. The source material was blood. The receptors stem from a woman under 30 in good health.

V usage is TRBV10-1 and J usage is TRBJ2-7, with 9 bases lining up with TRBD1. The CDR3 sequence is 15 residues long. The junction had 8 bases not matched to a gene; V was cut back by 3 bases and J by 5 bases. Germline V gene data show CDR1 as WNHNN and CDR2 as SYGVQD (reference sequence). The CDR3 spells CASSDHGTGYNEQYF. The CDR3 DNA follows: TGCGCCAGCAGTGATCATGGGACAGGGTATAACGAGCAGTACTTC.

J is TRBJ2-7 and V is TRBV20-1, with 7 nucleotides matching TRBD2. This CDR3 region has 12 residues. Germline loops: CDR1 DFQATT, CDR2 SNEGSKA (reference sequence). V lost 7 bases, J lost 0 bases, and 3 bases stayed unmatched. The CDR3 loop is CSVASGSYEQYF. The DNA for the CDR3 is TGCAGTGTGGCTAGCGGCTCCTACGAGCAGTACTTC.

This rearrangement joins TRBV5-1 to TRBJ1-2; D possibly corresponds to TRBD1 (5 bases). V was clipped by 0 bases and J by 6 bases, with 15 bases between them. The CDR3 is 15 residues long. Looked up from germline, CDR1 is SGHRS and CDR2 is YFSETQ. The CDR3 here is CASSLGGTVSDGYTF. The CDR3 DNA is TGCGCCAGCAGCTTGGGGGGCACCGTGAGCGATGGCTACACCTTC.

CDR3 bases: TGCGCCAGCAGCTTGGAGGTCAGGGGGCGAAATGGCTACACCTTC. Encoded protein: CASSLEVRGRNGYTF. The chain uses TRBV5-1 and TRBJ1-2; TRBD1 matches 8 bases. J lost 6 bases, V lost 0 bases, and 7 bases had no gene match. Germline assignment: CDR1 SGHRS and CDR2 YFSETQ. The CDR3 is 15 amino acids.

This clonotype has just a few counts. The chain uses TRBV27 and TRBJ2-7; D could derive from TRBD1 or TRBD2 (5 bases each). Germline CDR1 and CDR2: MNHEY and SMNVEV (reference sequence). This CDR3 contains 14 residues. V lost 3 bases and J lost 4, with 13 bases in between. The DNA for the CDR3 is TGTGCCAGCAGTTTTTCGGGACGGCAATACGAGCAGTACTTC. Amino acids: CASSFSGRQYEQYF.

This clonotype was found once. The chain links TRBV6-5 to TRBJ2-7; 9 nucleotides match TRBD2. The CDR3 has 15 amino acids. After removal of 0 bases from V and 3 bases from J, the junction contained 3 bases not matched to a gene. CDR1 is MNHEY, CDR2 SVGAGI, per germline. The chain's CDR3 is CASSYSPREGYEQYF. The CDR3 DNA reads as TGTGCCAGCAGTTACTCGCCGCGGGAGGGCTACGAGCAGTACTTC.

The V call is TRBV7-9, the J call TRBJ2-2, with D perhaps being TRBD1 or TRBD2 (6 bases each). The V and J ends lost 5 bases and 4 bases respectively, with 20 bases between them. The V gene's germline CDR1 is SEHNR and CDR2 FQNEAQ (reference sequence). The CDR3 extends over 17 amino acids. CDR3 region: CASSQEVRGPGTGELFF. The CDR3 DNA sequence: TGTGCCAGCAGCCAAGAGGTCCGGGGGCCGGGCACCGGGGAGCTGTTTTTT.

The CDR3 here is CASSRLRTSTDTQYF. DNA for the CDR3: TGTGCCAGCAGCCGCCTTAGGACTAGCACAGATACGCAGTATTTT. The chain joins TRBV13 to TRBJ2-3; tentatively, D is TRBD2 (5 bases). Germline values: CDR1 PRHDT, CDR2 FYEKMQ (reference sequence). Deletions cut 5 bases from V and 0 bases from J, with 12 bases between. This CDR3 region has 15 residues.

V gene TRBV12-3 or TRBV12-4 combines with J gene TRBJ2-5, with 10 bases aligning to TRBD1. CDR3 size: 14 residues. J lost 7 bases, V lost 8 bases, and 10 bases had no gene match. CDR3 residues: CASQTGGLLGTQYF. CDR3 in DNA: TGTGCCAGCCAGACAGGGGGCTTGTTGGGGACCCAGTACTTC.

This clonotype has a handful of counts. The gene calls are TRBV6-1 and TRBJ2-5; D gene ambiguous. Per the germline V gene, CDR1 is MNHNS and CDR2 is SASEGT. The CDR3 runs 16 residues. Trimming removed 2 bases at V and 5 bases at J, with 18 bases between. The CDR3 region has the DNA TGTGCCAGCAGTGAACTCCGATCTCAGGTTGAGGAGACCCAGTACTTC. This translates into CASSELRSQVEETQYF.

The CDR3 sequence is CASSYQGQGAGTNTEAFF. The CDR3 DNA is TGTGCCAGCAGCTACCAAGGACAGGGGGCGGGCACGAACACTGAAGCTTTCTTT. This sequence joins TRBV6-5 and TRBJ1-1; the match to TRBD1 covers 11 bases. Per the germline V gene, CDR1 is MNHEY and CDR2 is SVGAGI. The CDR3 covers 18 residues. Trimming cost V 6 bases and J 1 base; bases outside gene matches: 13.

The chain couples TRBV27 to TRBJ2-7, with D possibly TRBD2 on 6 matching bases. The CDR3 runs 13 residues. Germline V lookup: CDR1 MNHEY, CDR2 SMNVEV (reference sequence). The ends were cut back, 5 bases at V and 6 bases at J, with 14 bases in the middle. The CDR3: CASSKVTGGEQYF. CDR3 nucleotides: TGTGCCAGCAGTAAAGTAACCGGGGGCGAGCAGTACTTC.

As DNA, the CDR3 is TGCGCCAGCAGCCGGTCGGGTAGCACAGCTAACTATGGCTACACCTTC. This translates into CASSRSGSTANYGYTF. This chain links TRBV4-1 with TRBJ1-2, with unresolved D. Germline assignment: CDR1 MGHRA and CDR2 YSYEKL. Trimming cost V 4 bases and J 0 bases, with 15 bases left between them. This CDR3 comprises 16 residues.

This sequence joins TRBV20-1 and TRBJ2-3; D is possibly TRBD2 (5 bases). This CDR3 is 16 amino acids long. Germline loops: CDR1 DFQATT, CDR2 SNEGSKA (reference sequence). The germline V and J ends were trimmed by 0 bases and 4 bases, with 17 bases remaining between them. CDR3 sequence: CSARDLGGPTADTQYF. The CDR3 DNA is TGCAGTGCTAGAGATCTTGGCGGGCCCACGGCAGATACGCAGTATTTT.

This clonotype showed up just a few times. The rearrangement uses TRBV6-5 and TRBJ2-7; a possible D gene is TRBD1 (5 bases). This CDR3 spans 12 amino acids. Germline assignment: CDR1 MNHEY and CDR2 SVGAGI. V was trimmed by 6 bases and J by 1 base, leaving 7 bases between them. The CDR3 sequence is CASRTVSYEQYF. CDR3 sequence (DNA): TGTGCCAGCAGGACAGTTTCCTACGAGCAGTACTTC.

This chain uses TRBV18 with TRBJ2-7; 7 nucleotides line up with TRBD1. CDR1 is KGHSH, CDR2 LQKENI, per germline. The ends lost 5 bases at V and 3 bases at J; junction bases unmatched: 7. The CDR3 extends over 14 amino acids. The CDR3 sequence is CASSGQDPYYEQYF. The CDR3 nucleotides read TGTGCCAGCTCAGGACAGGACCCATACTACGAGCAGTACTTC.

A word on this clonotype: The germline gene is not matched at one end of the junction; a read error may be the cause. The CDR3 DNA is TGTGCCAGCAGCTCCGGGGACAGGATAAACACTGAGGCTTTCTTT. Translating gives CASSSGDRINTEAFF. This chain links TRBV7-9 with TRBJ1-1, with 8 bases identical to TRBD1. The CDR3 is 15 residues long. CDR1 is SEHNR and CDR2 is FQNEAQ in the germline V gene (reference sequence).